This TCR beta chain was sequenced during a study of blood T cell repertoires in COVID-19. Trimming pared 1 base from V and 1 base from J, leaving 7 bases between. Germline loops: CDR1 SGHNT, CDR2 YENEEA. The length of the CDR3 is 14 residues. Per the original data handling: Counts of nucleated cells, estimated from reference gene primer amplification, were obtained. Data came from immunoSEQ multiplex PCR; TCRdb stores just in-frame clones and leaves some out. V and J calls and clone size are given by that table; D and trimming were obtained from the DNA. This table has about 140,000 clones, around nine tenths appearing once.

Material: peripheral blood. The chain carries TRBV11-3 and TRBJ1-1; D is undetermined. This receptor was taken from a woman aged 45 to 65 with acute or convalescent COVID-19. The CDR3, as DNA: TGTGCCAGCAGCTTAGGACACCCGAACACTGAAGCTTTCTTT. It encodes CASSLGHPNTEAFF. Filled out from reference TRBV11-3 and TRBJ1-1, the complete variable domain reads EAGVVQSPRYKIIEKKQPVAFWCNPISGHNTLYWYLQNLGQGPELLIRYENEEAVDDSQLPKDRFSAERLKGVDSTLKIQPAELGDSAVYLCASSLGHPNTEAFFGQGTRLTVV.